The 2 T cell receptor beta chains listed next were all sequenced from one sample in a study of T cells in Graves' hyperthyroidism and ophthalmopathy. Amplification targeted TCR beta CDR3 regions from RNA transcripts. HTBI primers drove first-round RT-PCR of the TCR CDR3. TCRdb re-derived calls from the multiplex PCR reads in MiXCR, one entry per CDR3 protein. The data show about 510,000 distinct CDR3 sequences, 12% to 15% seen once. The sample was blood. The receptors were sampled from a middle-aged woman with Graves' hyperthyroidism.

J is TRBJ2-6 and V is TRBV25-1, with unresolved D. Germline V CDR1 and CDR2: MGHDK, SYGVNS. V was trimmed by 0 bases and J by 0 bases, leaving 12 bases between them. This CDR3 has 18 amino acids. CDR3 protein: CASSEYTPWNSGANVLTF. The CDR3 region has the DNA TGTGCCAGCAGTGAATATACCCCCTGGAACTCTGGGGCCAACGTCCTGACTTTC.

This chain's CDR3 is CASRLTGSNTQYF. In nucleotides, the CDR3 is TGTGCCAGCAGACTTACAGGGTCGAATACGCAGTATTTT. V and J are TRBV28 and TRBJ2-3; perhaps TRBD1 as D (6 bases). Between the trimmed V and J ends, which lost 6 bases and 7 bases, there was a span of 14 bases. The length of the CDR3 is 13 residues. CDR1 is MDHEN and CDR2 is SYDVKM in the germline V gene. Based on the CDR3 plus reference TRBV28 and TRBJ2-3, the full variable domain is DVKVTQSSRYLVKRTGEKVFLECVQDMDHENMFWYRQDPGLGLRLIYFSYDVKMKEKGDIPEGYSVSREKKERFSLILESASTNQTSMYLCASRLTGSNTQYFGPGTRLTVL.